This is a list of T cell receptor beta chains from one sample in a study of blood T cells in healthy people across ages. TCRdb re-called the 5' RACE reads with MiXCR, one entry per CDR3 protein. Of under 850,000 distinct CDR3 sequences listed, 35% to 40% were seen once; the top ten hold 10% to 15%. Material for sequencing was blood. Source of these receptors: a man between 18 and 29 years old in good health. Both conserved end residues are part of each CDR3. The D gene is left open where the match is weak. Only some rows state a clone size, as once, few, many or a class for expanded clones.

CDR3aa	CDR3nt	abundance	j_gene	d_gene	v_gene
CASSYLGAEESETQYF	TGTGCCAGCAGTTACTTAGGGGCTGAGGAAAGTGAGACCCAGTACTTC	.	TRBJ2-5	.	TRBV6-5
CASSFEGEAFF	TGTGCCAGCAGTTTCGAGGGGGAAGCTTTCTTT	.	TRBJ1-1	.	TRBV28
CASSQEGPSYNSPLHF	TGCGCCAGCAGCCAAGAAGGGCCCAGTTATAATTCACCCCTCCACTTT	.	TRBJ1-6	.	TRBV4-3
CSVADRAGNIQYF	TGCAGCGTCGCGGACAGGGCGGGAAACATTCAGTACTTC	many	TRBJ2-4	TRBD1	TRBV29-1
CASSGQSSSDEQYF	TGTGCCAGCAGCGGACAGTCTAGCTCCGACGAGCAGTACTTC	.	TRBJ2-7	.	TRBV5-6
CASSQSPGRRLTSGYTF	TGCGCCAGCAGCCAGTCACCGGGACGACGACTAACTAGTGGCTACACCTTC	few	TRBJ1-2	.	TRBV4-3
CASSYLLQGAGTQETQYF	TGTGCCAGCAGTTATCTGCTTCAGGGCGCAGGGACTCAAGAGACCCAGTACTTC	few	TRBJ2-5	.	TRBV6-5
CAGSPPAGRDNEQFF	TGTGCCGGCAGCCCCCCGGCCGGGAGGGACAACGAGCAGTTCTTC	.	TRBJ2-1	TRBD2	TRBV7-2
CASSQVDGETQYF	TGCGCCAGCAGCCAAGTCGACGGGGAGACCCAGTACTTC	.	TRBJ2-5	.	TRBV4-3
CASSSGGLGQKTQYF	TGTGCCAGCAGTTCTGGGGGACTAGGCCAAAAGACCCAGTACTTC	.	TRBJ2-5	TRBD2	TRBV12-3/TRBV12-4
CSVLPTQGGGANVLTF	TGCAGCGTCCTACCCACACAGGGTGGTGGGGCCAACGTCCTGACTTTC	.	TRBJ2-6	.	TRBV29-1
CASSRGQSGNTIYF	TGTGCCAGCAGCCGAGGACAGTCCGGAAACACCATATATTTT	.	TRBJ1-3	.	TRBV12-3/TRBV12-4
CASSQPGQQETQYF	TGTGCCAGCAGCCAGCCGGGACAGCAAGAGACCCAGTACTTC	.	TRBJ2-5	TRBD1	TRBV5-4
CASRPGHTSTDTQYF	TGTGCCAGCAGGCCGGGACATACTAGCACAGATACGCAGTATTTT	few	TRBJ2-3	.	TRBV12-3/TRBV12-4
CASSTQQGITEAFF	TGTGCCAGCAGTACCCAACAGGGGATCACTGAAGCTTTCTTT	few	TRBJ1-1	TRBD1	TRBV12-3/TRBV12-4
CASSITFSTPGNQPQHF	TGTGCCAGTAGTATTACTTTCTCCACGCCGGGCAATCAGCCCCAGCATTTT	.	TRBJ1-5	.	TRBV19
CASSEGGPRNEQFF	TGCGCCAGCAGTGAGGGGGGGCCGCGGAATGAGCAGTTCTTC	few	TRBJ2-1	.	TRBV5-1
CASSLTDNSPLHF	TGTGCCAGCAGTTTGACCGATAATTCACCCCTCCACTTT	many	TRBJ1-6	.	TRBV12-3/TRBV12-4
CASSLDRSQHF	TGTGCCAGCAGTTTAGACCGGTCCCAGCATTTT	.	TRBJ1-5	.	TRBV12-3/TRBV12-4
CSALQGARATEAFF	TGCAGTGCTTTACAGGGGGCGCGGGCCACTGAAGCTTTCTTT	.	TRBJ1-1	TRBD1	TRBV20-1
CATSASGGPYNEQFF	TGTGCCACCAGTGCTAGCGGGGGGCCCTACAATGAGCAGTTCTTC	few	TRBJ2-1	TRBD2	TRBV24-1
CASSPPNRGQASLEQFF	TGTGCCAGCTCACCACCGAATAGGGGACAGGCGTCCCTTGAGCAGTTCTTC	few	TRBJ2-1	TRBD1	TRBV18
CASSLFGEERYF	TGTGCCAGCAGTTTATTTGGGGAAGAGCGGTACTTC	.	TRBJ2-7	.	TRBV12-3/TRBV12-4
CSARSSGGANEQFF	TGCAGTGCTAGATCAAGCGGGGGGGCCAATGAGCAGTTCTTC	few	TRBJ2-1	TRBD2	TRBV20-1
CSASRGTEGYTF	TGCAGTGCTAGTAGGGGTACGGAGGGCTACACCTTC	many	TRBJ1-2	.	TRBV20-1
CASSYAGTTYEQYF	TGTGCCAGCAGTTACGCCGGGACTACCTACGAGCAGTACTTC	many	TRBJ2-7	TRBD2	TRBV6-5
CSVQALAYNEQYF	TGCAGTGTTCAGGCGCTTGCGTACAATGAGCAGTACTTC	few	TRBJ2-5	.	TRBV20-1
CASSLDVSSYNEQFF	TGTGCCAGCAGTTTAGACGTTAGCTCCTACAATGAGCAGTTCTTC	few	TRBJ2-1	.	TRBV28
CASSTPGRRQNEQYF	TGCGCCAGCAGCACACCGGGACGTAGGCAAAACGAGCAGTACTTC	few	TRBJ2-7	.	TRBV5-1
CASAPGTDTQYF	TGTGCCAGCGCACCAGGGACAGATACGCAGTATTTT	.	TRBJ2-3	.	TRBV18
CASSQRQGTDTQYF	TGTGCCAGCAGCCAACGTCAGGGAACAGATACGCAGTATTTT	.	TRBJ2-3	.	TRBV3-1
CASSRGREQFF	TGCGCCAGCAGCAGGGGACGGGAGCAGTTCTTC	few	TRBJ2-1	.	TRBV4-1
CASRGSGIDTQYF	TGCGCCAGCCGGGGTAGCGGTATAGATACGCAGTATTTT	.	TRBJ2-3	.	TRBV5-1
CASSLQGYKEQFF	TGTGCCAGCAGTTTACAGGGTTACAAAGAGCAGTTCTTC	.	TRBJ2-1	.	TRBV6-2/TRBV6-3
CASRNRDRGAYGYTF	TGTGCCAGCAGGAACCGGGACAGGGGGGCCTATGGCTACACCTTC	.	TRBJ1-2	TRBD1	TRBV6-5
CSARTQGESYEQYF	TGCAGTGCTAGAACCCAGGGGGAGTCCTACGAGCAGTACTTC	few	TRBJ2-7	TRBD1	TRBV20-1
CACRHGQASYNEQYF	TGTGCCTGCAGACACGGACAGGCCTCCTACAATGAGCAGTACTTC	once	TRBJ2-7	TRBD1	TRBV2
CAISLRGSQETQYF	TGTGCCATCAGTTTGCGGGGATCCCAAGAGACCCAGTACTTC	.	TRBJ2-5	.	TRBV10-3
CSAGLAGGHWDTQYF	TGCAGTGCAGGACTAGCGGGGGGGCATTGGGATACGCAGTATTTT	.	TRBJ2-3	TRBD2	TRBV20-1
CASSLAGSYNERYF	TGTGCCAGCAGCTTAGCGGGATCCTACAATGAGCGGTACTTC	.	TRBJ2-5	.	TRBV7-9
CASSYGDGGARDTQYF	TGTGCCAGCAGTTACGGGGACGGGGGGGCCCGCGATACGCAGTATTTT	.	TRBJ2-3	TRBD2	TRBV6-2/TRBV6-3
CASSQEMGAGIASSPLHF	TGTGCCAGCAGCCAAGAGATGGGCGCAGGAATTGCGAGTTCACCCCTCCACTTT	.	TRBJ1-6	.	TRBV4-2
CASSLAGAIGETQYF	TGTGCCAGCAGTTTGGCGGGGGCCATAGGAGAGACCCAGTACTTC	few	TRBJ2-5	.	TRBV2
CASSLVGEGAQHF	TGCGCCAGCAGCTTGGTCGGGGAAGGAGCCCAGCATTTT	.	TRBJ1-5	.	TRBV5-1
CAISDTVGEQYF	TGTGCCATCAGTGACACAGTTGGCGAGCAGTACTTC	few	TRBJ2-7	.	TRBV10-3